The sequence of this T cell receptor beta chain was determined in a study of preoperative IRX-2 immunotherapy in early breast cancer. Described treatment: preoperative locoregional IRX-2 cytokine immunotherapy. This phase Ib study tested locoregional IRX-2 cytokine immunotherapy given before surgery. Assay: immunoSEQ multiplex PCR; the TCRdb copy retains only in-frame clones and omits some. The sample has more than 50,000 clones; approximately 94% are singletons. The biological material was taken from a patient treated with IRX-2 immunotherapy. This TCR came from a human donor with breast cancer.

The CDR3 bases are TGTGCCAGCAGGAAACAGGGGCCCCTCTACCCATCTGGAAACACCATATATTTT. Residues: CASRKQGPLYPSGNTIYF. The chain is built from TRBV28 and TRBJ1-3; TRBD1 aligns across 7 bases. With 6 bases clipped from V and 1 base from J, the junction kept 15 bases outside the gene matches. The CDR3 runs 18 residues. In germline, CDR1 is MDHEN, CDR2 SYDVKM.